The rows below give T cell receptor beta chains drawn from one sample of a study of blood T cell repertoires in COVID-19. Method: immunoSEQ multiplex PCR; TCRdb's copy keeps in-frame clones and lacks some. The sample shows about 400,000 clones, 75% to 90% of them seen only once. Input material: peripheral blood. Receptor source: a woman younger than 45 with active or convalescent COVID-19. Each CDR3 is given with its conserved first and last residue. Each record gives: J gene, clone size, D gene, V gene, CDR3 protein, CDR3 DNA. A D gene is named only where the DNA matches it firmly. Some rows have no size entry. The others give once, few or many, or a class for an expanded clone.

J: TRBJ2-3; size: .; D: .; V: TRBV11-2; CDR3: CASSLGPPQRSTDTQYF; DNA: TGTGCCAGCAGCTTAGGTCCCCCGCAGCGGTCCACAGATACGCAGTATTTT
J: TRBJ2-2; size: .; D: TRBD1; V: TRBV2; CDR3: CASSPTGFGELFF; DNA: TGTGCCAGCAGTCCGACAGGGTTCGGGGAGCTGTTTTTT
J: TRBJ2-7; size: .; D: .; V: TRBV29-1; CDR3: CSVVGNSYEQYF; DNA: TGCAGCGTAGTCGGTAACTCCTACGAGCAGTACTTC
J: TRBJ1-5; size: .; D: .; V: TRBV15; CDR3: CATSKDRQAYQPQHF; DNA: TGTGCCACCAGCAAAGACCGACAGGCCTATCAGCCCCAGCATTTT
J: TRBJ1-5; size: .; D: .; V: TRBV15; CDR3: CATSPTGNQPQHF; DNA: TGTGCCACCAGCCCGACAGGAAATCAGCCCCAGCATTTT
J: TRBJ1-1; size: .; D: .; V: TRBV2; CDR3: CASSESRMNTEAFF; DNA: TGTGCCAGCAGTGAAAGCAGGATGAACACTGAAGCTTTCTTT
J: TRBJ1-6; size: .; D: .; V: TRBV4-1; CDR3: CASSQVVVAAPLHF; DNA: TGCGCCAGCAGCCAAGTCGTTGTTGCGGCACCCCTCCACTTT
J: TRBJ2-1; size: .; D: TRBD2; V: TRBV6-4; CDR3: CASSDSFVLAEKREQFF; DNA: TGTGCCAGCAGTGACTCGTTTGTTCTAGCGGAAAAAAGGGAGCAGTTCTTC
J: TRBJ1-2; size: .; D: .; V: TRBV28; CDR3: CASSLYQDVGYGYTF; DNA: TGTGCCAGCAGTTTATACCAGGATGTAGGCTATGGCTACACCTTC
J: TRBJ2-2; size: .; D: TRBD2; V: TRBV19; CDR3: CASSIDLPGLANTGELFF; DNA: TGTGCCAGTAGTATAGACCTACCGGGACTAGCAAACACCGGGGAGCTGTTTTTT
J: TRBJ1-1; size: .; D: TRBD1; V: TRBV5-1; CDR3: CASSLVGGADSTEAFF; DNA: TGCGCCAGCAGCTTGGTAGGGGGCGCGGACTCCACTGAAGCTTTCTTT
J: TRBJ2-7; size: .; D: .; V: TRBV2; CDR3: CASSARGSYEQYF; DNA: TGTGCCAGCAGCGCACGAGGGTCCTACGAGCAGTACTTC
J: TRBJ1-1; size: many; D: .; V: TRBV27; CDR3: CASREQGRNTEAFF; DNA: TGTGCCAGCAGGGAGCAGGGTCGGAACACTGAAGCTTTCTTT
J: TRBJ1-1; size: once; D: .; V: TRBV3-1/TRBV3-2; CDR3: CASSPTHRGTEAFF; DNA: TGTGCCAGCAGTCCCACCCACCGGGGCACTGAAGCTTTCTTT
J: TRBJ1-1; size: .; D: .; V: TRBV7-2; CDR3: CASSLVWRTEAFF; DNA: TGTGCCAGCAGCTTAGTGTGGCGGACTGAAGCTTTCTTT
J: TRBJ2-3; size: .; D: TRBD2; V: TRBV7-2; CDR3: CASSLGGTRRDTQYF; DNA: TGTGCCAGCAGCTTAGGTGGGACTAGAAGAGATACGCAGTATTTT
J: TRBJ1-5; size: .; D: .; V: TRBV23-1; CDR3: CASRNRDGRNQPQHF; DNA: TGCGCCAGCAGGAACAGGGACGGACGCAATCAGCCCCAGCATTTT
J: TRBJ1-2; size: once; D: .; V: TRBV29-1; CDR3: CSVATVSIGYTF; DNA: TGCAGCGTAGCGACAGTCTCGATCGGCTACACCTTC
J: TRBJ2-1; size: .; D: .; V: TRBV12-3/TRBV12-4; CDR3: CASSSTSINEQFF; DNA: TGTGCCAGCAGCTCGACTAGTATCAATGAGCAGTTCTTC
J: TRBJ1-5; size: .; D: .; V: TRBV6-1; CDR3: CASSEWAGVSNQPQHF; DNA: TGTGCCAGCAGTGAATGGGCAGGGGTTAGCAATCAGCCCCAGCATTTT
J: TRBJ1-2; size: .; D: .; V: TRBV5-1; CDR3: CASSLEPGPYGYTF; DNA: TGCGCCAGCAGCTTGGAACCAGGGCCGTATGGCTACACCTTC
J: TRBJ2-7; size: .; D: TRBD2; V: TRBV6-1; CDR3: CASSEISGDSEQYF; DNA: TGTGCCAGCAGTGAGATCAGCGGGGACTCCGAGCAGTACTTC
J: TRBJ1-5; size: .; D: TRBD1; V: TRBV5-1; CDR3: CASSPGQGDQPQHF; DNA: TGCGCCAGCAGTCCCGGACAGGGCGATCAGCCCCAGCATTTT
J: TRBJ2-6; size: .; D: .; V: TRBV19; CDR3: CASSSRQSSGANVLTF; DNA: TGTGCCAGTAGTTCTCGACAGAGCTCTGGGGCCAACGTCCTGACTTTC
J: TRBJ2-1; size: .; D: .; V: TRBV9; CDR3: CASSVGLGYNEQFF; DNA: TGTGCCAGCAGCGTAGGACTAGGTTACAATGAGCAGTTCTTC
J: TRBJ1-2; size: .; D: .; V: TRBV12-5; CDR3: CASGPDGRGIGYTF; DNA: TGTGCTAGTGGTCCCGACGGCAGGGGCATTGGCTACACCTTC
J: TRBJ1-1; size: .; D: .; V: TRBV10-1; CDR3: CASSPRGGTEAFF; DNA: TGCGCCAGCAGCCCACGGGGAGGTACTGAAGCTTTCTTT
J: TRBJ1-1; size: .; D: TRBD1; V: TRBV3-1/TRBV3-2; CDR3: CASSQPGQGNTEAFF; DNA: TGTGCCAGCAGCCAACCGGGACAGGGAAACACTGAAGCTTTCTTT
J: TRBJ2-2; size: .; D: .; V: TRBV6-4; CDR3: CASSEEPRGELFF; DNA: TGTGCCAGCAGTGAAGAACCGCGCGGGGAGCTGTTTTTT
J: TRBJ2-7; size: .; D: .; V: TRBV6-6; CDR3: CASSSRDIYGSYEQYF; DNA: TGTGCCAGCAGTTCCCGGGACATTTACGGCTCCTACGAGCAGTACTTC
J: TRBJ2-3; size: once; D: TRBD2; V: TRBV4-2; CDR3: CASSLGIAGTDTQYF; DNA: TGTGCCAGCAGCCTTGGTATAGCGGGAACAGATACGCAGTATTTT
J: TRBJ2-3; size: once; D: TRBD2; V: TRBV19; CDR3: CASSRPMGTSGEGRTDTQYF; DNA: TGTGCCAGTAGTAGACCCATGGGGACTAGTGGAGAAGGTAGGACAGATACGCAGTATTTT
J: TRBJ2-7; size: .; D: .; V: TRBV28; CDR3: CASSFGYGIEQYF; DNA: TGTGCCAGCAGTTTTGGTTACGGGATTGAGCAGTACTTC
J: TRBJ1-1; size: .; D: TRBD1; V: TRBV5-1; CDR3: CASSPVTGSRSTEAFF; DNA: TGCGCCAGCAGCCCGGTGACAGGGAGTCGGAGCACTGAAGCTTTCTTT
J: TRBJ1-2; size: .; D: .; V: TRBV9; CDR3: CASSAAPGEVYGYTF; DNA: TGTGCCAGCAGCGCCGCCCCCGGGGAGGTCTATGGCTACACCTTC
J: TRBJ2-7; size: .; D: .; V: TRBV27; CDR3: CARRGVTEQYF; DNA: TGTGCCAGAAGGGGCGTGACCGAGCAGTACTTC
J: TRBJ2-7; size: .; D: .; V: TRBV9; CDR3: CASSSRGGSFYEQYF; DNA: TGTGCCAGCAGCTCCCGAGGAGGGAGTTTCTACGAGCAGTACTTC
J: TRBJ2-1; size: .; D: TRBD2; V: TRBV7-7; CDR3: CASSLASGGANEQFF; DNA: TGTGCCAGCAGCTTGGCTAGCGGGGGGGCCAATGAGCAGTTCTTC
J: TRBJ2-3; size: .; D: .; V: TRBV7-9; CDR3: CASSTGRGPGDTQYF; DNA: TGTGCCAGCAGCACGGGGCGGGGGCCGGGAGATACGCAGTATTTT
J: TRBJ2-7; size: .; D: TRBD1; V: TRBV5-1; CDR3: CASSLPGGGYEQYF; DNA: TGCGCCAGCAGCCTCCCAGGGGGCGGTTACGAGCAGTACTTC
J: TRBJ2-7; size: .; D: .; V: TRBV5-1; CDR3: CASSRNVGSGLYEQYF; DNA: TGCGCCAGCAGCCGTAATGTGGGTAGCGGACTCTACGAGCAGTACTTC
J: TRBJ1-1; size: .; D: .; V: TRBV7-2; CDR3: CASGWGTSNTEAFF; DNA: TGTGCCTCCGGGTGGGGGACATCGAACACTGAAGCTTTCTTT
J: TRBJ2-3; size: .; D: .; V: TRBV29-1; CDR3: CSVVGTPGADTQYF; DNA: TGCAGCGTTGTTGGCACTCCCGGGGCAGATACGCAGTATTTT
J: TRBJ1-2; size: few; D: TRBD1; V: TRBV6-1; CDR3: CASSVLNRGQDYGYTF; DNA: TGTGCCAGCAGTGTGTTGAACAGGGGGCAGGACTATGGCTACACCTTC
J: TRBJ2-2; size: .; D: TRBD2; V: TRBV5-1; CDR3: CASSLYPRGAVNTGELFF; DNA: TGCGCCAGCAGCTTGTATCCGCGGGGGGCCGTGAACACCGGGGAGCTGTTTTTT
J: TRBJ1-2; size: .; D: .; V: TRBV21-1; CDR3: CASSKVVGSGQGPYGYTF; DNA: TGTGCCAGCAGCAAAGTGGTAGGTTCGGGACAGGGGCCGTATGGCTACACCTTC
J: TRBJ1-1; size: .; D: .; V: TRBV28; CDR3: CASRPTRRSTEAFF; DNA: TGTGCCAGCAGGCCCACCAGGAGGAGCACTGAAGCTTTCTTT
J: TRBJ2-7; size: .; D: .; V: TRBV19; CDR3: CASSRPGGSYEQYF; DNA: TGTGCCAGTAGTCGACCGGGCGGGTCCTACGAGCAGTACTTC
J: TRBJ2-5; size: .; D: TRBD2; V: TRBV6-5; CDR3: CASDIEAGGQETQYF; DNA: TGTGCCAGCGACATTGAGGCGGGGGGACAAGAGACCCAGTACTTC
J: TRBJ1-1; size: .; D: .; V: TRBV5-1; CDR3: CASSFEGQKTEAFF; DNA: TGCGCCAGCAGCTTCGAGGGACAAAAGACTGAAGCTTTCTTT
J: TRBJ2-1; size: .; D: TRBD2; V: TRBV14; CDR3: CASSQGASGTNEQFF; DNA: TGTGCCAGCAGCCAGGGGGCTAGCGGGACCAATGAGCAGTTCTTC
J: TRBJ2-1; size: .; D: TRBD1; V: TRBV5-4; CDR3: CASSRDRGANEQFF; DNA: TGTGCCAGCAGTCGGGACAGGGGGGCGAATGAGCAGTTCTTC
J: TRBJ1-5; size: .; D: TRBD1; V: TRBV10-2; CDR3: CASSNITGQGYNQPQHF; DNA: TGCGCCAGCAGTAACATAACGGGACAGGGATACAATCAGCCCCAGCATTTT
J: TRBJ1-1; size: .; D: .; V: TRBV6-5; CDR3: CASRDTAMNTEAFF; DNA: TGTGCCAGCAGGGACACCGCCATGAACACTGAAGCTTTCTTT
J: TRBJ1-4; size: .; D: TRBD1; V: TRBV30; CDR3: CAWSVGHRGELFF; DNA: TGTGCCTGGAGTGTAGGCCACAGGGGAGAACTGTTTTTT